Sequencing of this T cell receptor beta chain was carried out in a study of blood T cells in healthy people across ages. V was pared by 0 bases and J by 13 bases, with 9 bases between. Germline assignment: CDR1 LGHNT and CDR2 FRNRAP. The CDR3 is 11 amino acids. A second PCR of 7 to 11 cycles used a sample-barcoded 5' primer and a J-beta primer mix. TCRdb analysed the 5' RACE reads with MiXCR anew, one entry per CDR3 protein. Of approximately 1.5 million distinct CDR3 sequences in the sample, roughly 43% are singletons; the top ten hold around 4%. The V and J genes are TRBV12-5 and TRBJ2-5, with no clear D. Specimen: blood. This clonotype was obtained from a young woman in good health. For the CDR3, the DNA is TGTGCTAGTGGTTTGGTACAGAATCTGTACTTC. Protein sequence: CASGLVQNLYF.